The 21 T cell receptor beta chains reported below all come from one sample, sequenced in a study of PD-1 blockade in classical Hodgkin lymphoma. The time point here: cycle 4 day 1 (C4D1), after 6 weeks of nivolumab. Each and every patient relapsed after autologous stem cell transplantation, and patients got differing brentuximab vedotin exposure. Researchers report purifying CD4+ T cells from thawed PBMCs by magnetic negative selection. Sequenced by immunoSEQ multiplex PCR; TCRdb stores in-frame clones only, minus some. The data contain about 13,000 clones, approximately 80% of them singletons. Sequencing used CD4+ T cells from blood, obtained before the fourth cycle of nivolumab. The receptor set was obtained from a human donor with classical Hodgkin lymphoma.

The V gene is TRBV4-3, the J gene TRBJ2-7; D gene uncertain. The V gene's germline CDR1 is LGHNA and CDR2 YSLEER. V was pared by 2 bases and J by 0 bases, with 14 bases between. The CDR3 extends over 16 amino acids. The CDR3 loop reads CASSQSVTKSSYEQYF. Here the CDR3 DNA reads TGCGCCAGCAGCCAATCGGTTACAAAGAGCTCCTACGAGCAGTACTTC.

This sequence joins TRBV7-7 and TRBJ2-3, with D unclear. V shed 1 base and J shed 3 bases, with 5 bases lying between them. Per the germline V gene, CDR1 is SSHAT and CDR2 is FNYEAQ (reference sequence). The CDR3 sequence is 13 residues long. CDR3 sequence: CASSLDLTDTQYF. The CDR3 DNA sequence: TGTGCCAGCAGCTTAGACCTTACAGATACGCAGTATTTT.

J is TRBJ1-1 and V is TRBV7-9; D is undetermined. Trimming shortened V by 1 base and J by 1 base, and 7 bases separated the two germline ends. Germline V gene data show CDR1 as SEHNR and CDR2 as FQNEAQ (reference sequence). The CDR3 is made up of 14 amino acids. The CDR3 sequence: CASSLVGGNTEAFF. The DNA for the CDR3 is TGTGCCAGCAGCTTAGTTGGCGGGAACACTGAAGCTTTCTTT. Drawing the rest from reference TRBV7-9 and TRBJ1-1, the complete variable domain is DTGVSQNPRHKITKRGQNVTFRCDPISEHNRLYWYRQTLGQGPEFLTYFQNEAQLEKSRLLSDRFSAERPKGSFSTLEIQRTEQGDSAMYLCASSLVGGNTEAFFGQGTRLTVV.

This clone was detected only a few times. The chain uses TRBV20-1 and TRBJ1-2; a weak D match, TRBD1 (5 bases). CDR3 length: 10 amino acids. Trimming took off 3 bases at V and 8 bases at J, with 7 bases between the two ends. The V gene's germline CDR1 is DFQATT and CDR2 SNEGSKA (reference sequence). The CDR3 is CSARAGGYTF. As DNA, the CDR3 is TGCAGTGCTAGGGCAGGGGGCTACACCTTC.

The chain employs TRBV7-9 and TRBJ2-2, with 9 nucleotides matching TRBD1. Germline V gives CDR1 SEHNR, CDR2 FQNEAQ (reference sequence). The CDR3 runs 15 residues. With 3 bases clipped from V and 6 bases from J, the junction kept 5 bases outside the gene matches. The CDR3: CASSFQTGGSGELFF. The CDR3 region has the DNA TGTGCCAGCAGCTTCCAGACAGGGGGGTCCGGGGAGCTGTTTTTT. Together with reference TRBV7-9 and TRBJ2-2, the CDR3 gives the full variable domain: DTGVSQNPRHKITKRGQNVTFRCDPISEHNRLYWYRQTLGQGPEFLTYFQNEAQLEKSRLLSDRFSAERPKGSFSTLEIQRTEQGDSAMYLCASSFQTGGSGELFFGEGSRLTVL.

The chain has TRBV10-3 and TRBJ2-7; D may be TRBD2 (6 bases). This CDR3 is 14 amino acids long. CDR1 and CDR2 (germline): ENHRY, SYGVKD. V shed 6 bases and J shed 3 bases, with 15 bases lying between them. CDR3: CAISGIAAGYEQYF. CDR3 bases: TGTGCCATCAGCGGGATAGCGGCGGGCTACGAGCAGTACTTC.

V and J are TRBV5-1 and TRBJ1-4; D is undetermined. CDR1 and CDR2 from the germline V gene are SGHRS and YFSETQ. The CDR3 contains 14 residues. The germline V and J ends were trimmed by 4 bases and 4 bases, with 11 bases remaining between them. CDR3 coding DNA: TGCGCCAGCAGCCCAGAACCCTTTAATGAAAAACTGTTTTTT. The encoded protein is CASSPEPFNEKLFF. The variable domain in full, completed from reference TRBV5-1 and TRBJ1-4, reads KAGVTQTPRYLIKTRGQQVTLSCSPISGHRSVSWYQQTPGQGLQFLFEYFSETQRNKGNFPGRFSGRQFSNSRSEMNVSTLELGDSALYLCASSPEPFNEKLFFGSGTQLSVL.

This sequence joins TRBV28 and TRBJ1-5; D gene unclear. Germline lookup yields CDR1 MDHEN and CDR2 SYDVKM. This CDR3 is 13 amino acids long. The germline V and J ends were trimmed by 6 bases and 7 bases, with 13 bases remaining between them. The CDR3 DNA follows: TGTGCCAGCAGCCGACTTTCCGGGCAGCCCCAGCATTTT. Its protein is CASSRLSGQPQHF.

The chain joins TRBV2 to TRBJ2-5; 7 bases map to TRBD1. The CDR3 loop spans 15 amino acids. The germline gives CDR1 SNHLY, CDR2 FYNNEI. V gave up 8 bases and J gave up 6 bases; unmatched junction bases: 15. CDR3 amino acids: CASLKEGDSGKTQYF. As DNA, the CDR3 is TGTGCCAGCCTTAAAGAGGGGGACAGTGGGAAGACCCAGTACTTC.

This clone was counted between two and nine times. This chain uses TRBV7-9 with TRBJ2-7; D might be TRBD2 (5 bases). V was pared by 5 bases and J by 0 bases, with 11 bases between. In germline, CDR1 is SEHNR, CDR2 FQNEAQ (reference sequence). This CDR3 region has 14 residues. The CDR3 loop reads CASSETEGSYEQYF. In DNA form, the CDR3 reads TGTGCCAGCAGCGAGACTGAGGGCTCCTACGAGCAGTACTTC.

This chain connects TRBV10-3 to TRBJ1-1; D is ambiguous. V gave up 5 bases and J gave up 1 base, with 8 bases separating them. This CDR3 contains 13 residues. Germline V lookup: CDR1 ENHRY, CDR2 SYGVKD. In DNA, the CDR3 is TGTGCCATCAGTCAGGACGGGAACACTGAAGCTTTCTTT. The encoded protein is CAISQDGNTEAFF.

The V and J genes are TRBV29-1 and TRBJ1-1; D not resolved. The CDR3 extends over 12 amino acids. The germline V gene has CDR1 SQVTM and CDR2 ANQGSEA. V lost 7 bases and J lost 0, with 9 bases in between. The CDR3 reads CSAGRMNTEAFF. The CDR3, as DNA: TGCAGCGCTGGACGGATGAACACTGAAGCTTTCTTT.

The J gene is TRBJ2-5, the V gene TRBV5-5, with D possibly matching TRBD2 (5 bases). The CDR3 consists of 14 residues. Trimming took off 4 bases at V and 5 bases at J, with 15 bases between the two ends. Germline V lookup: CDR1 SGHKS, CDR2 YYEKEE (reference sequence). CDR3 coding DNA: TGTGCCAGCAGCCCTGGCGGGCTCGGGGAGACCCAGTACTTC. It yields the protein CASSPGGLGETQYF.

This clone was counted once. The chain carries TRBV28 and TRBJ1-1; 9 bases are shared with TRBD1. Per germline, CDR1 MDHEN and CDR2 SYDVKM. Losses at the gene ends were 6 bases for V and 9 bases for J; bases not matched to a gene: 14. The CDR3 length is 15 residues. CDR3 sequence (DNA): TGTGCCAGCAGCTCCACAGCCGGGACAGGGAGGCAAGCTTTCTTT. Amino acids: CASSSTAGTGRQAFF.

The rearrangement links TRBV30 to TRBJ2-7; 7 bases are shared with TRBD1. The CDR3 has 15 amino acids. The germline V gene encodes CDR1 GTSNPN and CDR2 SVGIG (reference sequence). V was clipped by 2 bases and J by 4 bases; unmatched bases: 11. The CDR3 protein is CAWSRGPSGIYEQYF. The CDR3 DNA follows: TGTGCCTGGAGTAGGGGGCCCTCCGGGATTTACGAGCAGTACTTC.

This chain's CDR3 is CASSAPWGRVSTDTQYF. In nucleotides, the CDR3 is TGTGCCAGCAGCGCACCTTGGGGCAGGGTGAGCACAGATACGCAGTATTTT. This sequence joins TRBV11-2 and TRBJ2-3, with D possibly TRBD1 on 5 matching bases. In germline, CDR1 is SGHAT, CDR2 FQNNGV. CDR3 length equals 17 residues. Trimming removed 5 bases at V and 0 bases at J, with 18 bases between.

This chain links TRBV10-3 with TRBJ1-2; a weak D match, TRBD1 (5 bases). This CDR3 has 13 amino acids. V lost 9 bases and J lost 5, with 16 bases in between. CDR1 and CDR2 from the germline V gene are ENHRY and SYGVKD. The CDR3 DNA follows: TGTGCCATGGGAGGGGACCGTTATTATGGCTACACCTTC. Amino acid sequence: CAMGGDRYYGYTF.

V is TRBV11-2 and J is TRBJ2-7; unclear D gene. The V end lost 8 bases, the J end lost 6 bases, and 23 bases lay between the germline ends. Germline CDR1 and CDR2: SGHAT and FQNNGV. The CDR3 totals 15 residues. The chain's CDR3 is CASRRLSISVFEQYF. CDR3 in DNA: TGTGCCAGCCGCCGCTTAAGCATTTCGGTTTTCGAGCAGTACTTC. The variable domain in full, with the rest retrieved from reference TRBV11-2 and TRBJ2-7, is EAGVAQSPRYKIIEKRQSVAFWCNPISGHATLYWYQQILGQGPKLLIQFQNNGVVDDSQLPKDRFSAERLKGVDSTLKIQPAKLEDSAVYLCASRRLSISVFEQYFGPGTRLTVT.

The gene calls are TRBV6-5 and TRBJ1-6; TRBD1 matches at 8 bases. CDR3 length: 13 amino acids. V shed 8 bases and J 10 bases; nucleotides not matched to a gene: 7. CDR1 is MNHEY, CDR2 SVGAGI, per germline. CDR3 sequence reads: CASSDRVRSPLHF. In nucleotides, the CDR3 is TGTGCCAGCTCGGACAGGGTGAGATCACCCCTCCACTTT.

This clone was found once. The chain joins TRBV7-9 to TRBJ2-7; TRBD1 matches 11 bases. The CDR3 is 17 residues long. V lost 2 bases to trimming and J lost 4 bases; unmatched junction nucleotides: 10. Germline CDR1 reads SEHNR; CDR2 reads FQNEAQ (reference sequence). CDR3 DNA: TGTGCCAGCAGCTTACAAAGGGGGGGACAGGGGGAGTACGAGCAGTACTTC. Its translation: CASSLQRGGQGEYEQYF. The entire variable domain, with the rest obtained from reference TRBV7-9 and TRBJ2-7, is as follows: DTGVSQNPRHKITKRGQNVTFRCDPISEHNRLYWYRQTLGQGPEFLTYFQNEAQLEKSRLLSDRFSAERPKGSFSTLEIQRTEQGDSAMYLCASSLQRGGQGEYEQYFGPGTRLTVT.

The chain recombines TRBV18 with TRBJ2-1, with TRBD2 identical over 7 bases. V trimming: 3 bases; J trimming: 0 bases; junction bases outside the gene matches: 2. The V gene's germline CDR1 is KGHSH and CDR2 LQKENI. The CDR3 spans 15 residues. The CDR3: CASSPSGPSYNEQFF. CDR3 bases: TGTGCCAGCTCACCTAGCGGGCCCTCCTACAATGAGCAGTTCTTC.